This passage covers 15 T cell receptor beta chains from one sample sequenced in a study of T cells expressing NK-cell markers. TCRdb derives one entry per CDR3 protein from the 5' RACE reads, leaving out DNA. The repertoire table contains fewer than 6,500 distinct CDR3 sequences. Source material: blood T cells: a sorted CD56 or NKG2C T cell subset, CD4+ or CD8+ T cells, or bulk PBMC T cells (not recorded which). These TCRs come from a man younger than 35 in good health.

By frequency, this clonotype is medium-sized. This chain connects TRBV9 to TRBJ1-2. Germline CDR1 SGDLS, CDR2 YYNGEE. The CDR3 is made up of 15 amino acids. The CDR3 reads CASSVGRNDNYGYTF.

The chain links TRBV6-5 to TRBJ2-3; TCRdb lists TRBD2, though no DNA is available to test this call. Germline V gives CDR1 MNHEY, CDR2 SVGAGI. This CDR3 is built from 14 residues. CDR3: CASSLSPSADTQYF.

This sequence joins TRBV2 and TRBJ1-2; no DNA is available, so the TRBD1 call from TCRdb remains unchecked. Germline V gives CDR1 SNHLY, CDR2 FYNNEI. There are 11 residues in the CDR3. The CDR3 sequence: CAIPSLGGYTF. The full variable domain, in which reference TRBV2 and TRBJ1-2 provide the parts outside the CDR3, is EPEVTQTPSHQVTQMGQEVILRCVPISNHLYFYWYRQILGQKVEFLVSFYNNEISEKSEIFDDQFSVERPDGSNFTLKIRSTKLEDSAMYFCAIPSLGGYTFGSGTRLTVV.

The rearrangement joins TRBV5-6 to TRBJ2-3; TCRdb gives TRBD2 as the D gene, but with no DNA this cannot be confirmed. This CDR3 is 14 amino acids long. Germline-derived CDR1 and CDR2 are SGHDT and YYEEEE. The CDR3 loop reads CASSPTGLHSTQYF.

This clonotype registers medium-sized by frequency. The chain combines TRBV15 with TRBJ2-4; lacking DNA, the TRBD2 call made by TCRdb goes unchecked. CDR1 LNHNV and CDR2 YYDKDF come from the germline V gene (reference sequence). CDR3 size: 14 residues. CDR3 sequence: CATSKLDAKNIQYF.

This clonotype is identified as medium-sized from frequency. The rearrangement uses TRBV15 and TRBJ2-7; TCRdb picks TRBD2, but there is no DNA to check that call. CDR1 is LNHNV and CDR2 is YYDKDF in the germline V gene (reference sequence). The CDR3 has 17 amino acids. The CDR3 sequence is CATSRDNSPSGTYEQYF.

V gene TRBV19 combines with J gene TRBJ1-2; lacking DNA, the TRBD1 call made by TCRdb goes unchecked. Germline-derived CDR1 and CDR2 are LNHDA and SQIVND (reference sequence). The CDR3 runs to 15 residues. The CDR3 loop is CASSMEGAWGYGYTF.

V and J are TRBV6-5 and TRBJ2-2; there is no DNA to check the TCRdb D call of TRBD2. The CDR3 extends over 19 amino acids. Germline-derived CDR1 and CDR2 are MNHEY and SVGAGI. CDR3 in amino acids: CASSYAWLAGVGDTGELFF.

This sequence joins TRBV7-9 and TRBJ1-1; the D gene TCRdb calls, TRBD1, cannot be checked with no DNA. Looked up from germline, CDR1 is SEHNR and CDR2 is FQNEAQ (reference sequence). CDR3 size: 17 residues. The CDR3 here is CASSFRRQGGPEGEAFF.

This clonotype is deemed medium-sized by its frequency. This rearrangement joins TRBV5-1 to TRBJ2-5; absent DNA, TCRdb's TRBD1 call cannot be checked. The length of the CDR3 is 15 residues. Per the germline V gene, CDR1 is SGHRS and CDR2 is YFSETQ. The CDR3 sequence is CASSLDSDRVKTQYF.

This chain uses TRBV12-3 or TRBV12-4 with TRBJ2-5; TCRdb indicates TRBD1, and absent DNA this call remains unverified. The CDR3 consists of 15 residues. The chain's CDR3 is CASSLLGGLRETQYF.

J is TRBJ2-7 and V is TRBV28; TCRdb's D call, TRBD1, is unchecked because there is no DNA. Germline lookup yields CDR1 MDHEN and CDR2 SYDVKM. The CDR3 is made up of 15 amino acids. The CDR3 sequence: CASSSRGGATYEQYF.

Measured by frequency, this clonotype is medium-sized. The chain couples TRBV25-1 to TRBJ2-1; checking the TCRdb D call of TRBD1 is not possible without DNA. This CDR3 contains 14 residues. Germline V CDR1 and CDR2: MGHDK, SYGVNS. The CDR3 loop is CASSSSGAPYEQFF.

The CDR3 loop reads CASSPRGPLDEQYF. V and J are TRBV7-2 and TRBJ2-7; the D call from TCRdb, TRBD2, cannot be confirmed without DNA. Germline-derived CDR1 and CDR2 are SGHTA and FQGNSA. CDR3 size: 14 residues.

This clonotype shows up as medium-sized by frequency. This chain joins TRBV9 and TRBJ2-7; TCRdb gives TRBD2 as the D gene, but with no DNA this cannot be confirmed. This CDR3 region has 15 residues. Germline V gene lookup returns CDR1 SGDLS and CDR2 YYNGEE. CDR3 region: CASTQGLAGANEQYF.